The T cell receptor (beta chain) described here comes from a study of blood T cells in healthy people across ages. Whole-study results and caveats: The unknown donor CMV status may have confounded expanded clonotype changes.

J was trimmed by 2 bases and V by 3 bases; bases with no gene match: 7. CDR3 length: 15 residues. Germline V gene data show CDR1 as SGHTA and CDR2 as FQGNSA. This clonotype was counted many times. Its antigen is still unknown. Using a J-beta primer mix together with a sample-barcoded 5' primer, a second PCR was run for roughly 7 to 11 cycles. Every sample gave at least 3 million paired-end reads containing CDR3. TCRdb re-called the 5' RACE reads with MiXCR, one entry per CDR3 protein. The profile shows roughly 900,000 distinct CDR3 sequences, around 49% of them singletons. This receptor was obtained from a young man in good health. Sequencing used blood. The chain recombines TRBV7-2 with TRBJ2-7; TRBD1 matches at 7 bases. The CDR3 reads CASSFNRDRAYEQYF. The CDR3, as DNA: TGTGCCAGCAGCTTCAACCGGGACAGAGCCTACGAGCAGTACTTC.